This T cell receptor (beta chain) is drawn from a study of PD-1 blockade in classical Hodgkin lymphoma. No patient escaped relapse after autologous stem cell transplantation, and brentuximab vedotin exposure varied. Best responses were complete response, partial response or progressive disease. The data were produced by immunoSEQ multiplex PCR, yet TCRdb's version contains in-frame clones alone and is incomplete. The sample yields about 110,000 clones, roughly nine tenths seen once. Looked up from germline, CDR1 is MDHEN and CDR2 is SYDVKM. The CDR3 has 14 amino acids. V was shortened by 7 bases and J by 0 bases, with 12 bases between the two germline ends.

The TCR sequence derives from a human donor with classical Hodgkin lymphoma. The input for sequencing was peripheral blood mononuclear cells (PBMCs), taken before the second cycle of nivolumab. This rearrangement joins TRBV28 to TRBJ2-5; tentative D call: TRBD2 (5 bases). Here the CDR3 reads CASIWTAYQETQYF. CDR3 sequence (DNA): TGTGCCAGCATTTGGACTGCGTACCAAGAGACCCAGTACTTC.